This entry concerns a single T cell receptor beta chain. This sample is part of a study of blood T cell repertoires in COVID-19. Looking at the study overall: The analysed material was cDNA or gDNA that came from T cells, B-cell-depleted T cells, or PBMCs.

Original handling: Scientists estimated how many nucleated cells there were by amplifying reference gene primers. Generated by immunoSEQ multiplex PCR, the TCRdb table keeps only in-frame clones and is missing some. Clonal size and the V and J genes are those of that table, whereas D and trimming came from the DNA. The data contain 150,000 to 200,000 clones, around 89% of them seen just once; the ten biggest clones take up approximately 0.8%. This CDR3 contains 17 residues. Germline lookup yields CDR1 SGHDT and CDR2 YYEEEE. Germline trimming cut 0 bases from V and 5 bases from J; bases unmatched to any gene: 11. Participants' own reports of clinical history determined their cohort assignment. Donors in Cohort 3 who had recovered were those with two negative PCRs, healthcare professional clearance, or resolution of their symptoms.

V gene TRBV5-6 combines with J gene TRBJ2-1; 7 bases are a match to TRBD2. This clonotype originated in a woman aged 18-30 years who had recovered from COVID-19. The source material was PBMCs or T cells enriched from blood (not recorded which). The CDR3 here is CASSLAKWEGPNNEQFF. DNA for the CDR3: TGTGCCAGCAGCTTGGCCAAGTGGGAGGGCCCTAACAATGAGCAGTTCTTC. The full variable domain, its missing parts supplied by reference TRBV5-6 and TRBJ2-1, is DAGVTQSPTHLIKTRGQQVTLRCSPKSGHDTVSWYQQALGQGPQFIFQYYEEEERQRGNFPDRFSGHQFPNYSSELNVNALLLGDSALYLCASSLAKWEGPNNEQFFGPGTRLTVL.